The 13 T cell receptor beta chains below all came from one sample that was sequenced in a study of blood T cell repertoires in COVID-19. TCRdb keeps only in-frame clones here, not all; method: immunoSEQ multiplex PCR. The sample has more than 200,000 clones, around 86% seen once. Material: PBMCs or T cells enriched from blood (not recorded which). These receptors were taken from a young man in a cohort exposed to, infected with or recovered from COVID-19 (not recorded which).

The chain employs TRBV27 and TRBJ1-1; tentatively, D is TRBD1 (5 bases). Germline-derived CDR1 and CDR2 are MNHEY and SMNVEV (reference sequence). Trimming stripped 4 bases from V and 8 bases from J, with 14 bases between. CDR3 length: 13 residues. As DNA, the CDR3 is TGTGCCAGCAGTTCCATTAGACAGTTAGAAGCTTTCTTT. Amino acids: CASSSIRQLEAFF.

V usage is TRBV28 and J usage is TRBJ2-5, with 7 bases aligning to TRBD1. CDR1 is MDHEN and CDR2 is SYDVKM in the germline V gene. V shed 2 bases, J shed 0 bases, and the junction held 6 bases outside the gene matches. The CDR3 extends over 16 amino acids. The CDR3 sequence is CASSLIGGTDQETQYF. Written as DNA, the CDR3 is TGTGCCAGCAGTTTAATAGGGGGCACAGACCAAGAGACCCAGTACTTC.

The V and J genes are TRBV23-1 and TRBJ2-3; D is possibly TRBD1 (6 bases). TRBV23-1 is designated an ORF whose function remains uncertain. CDR3 length: 15 amino acids. With 6 bases removed from V and 3 bases from J, the gap between germline ends came to 16 bases. This CDR3 reads CASSYRVLGTDTQYF. The DNA of the CDR3 is TGCGCCAGCAGCTACAGGGTCCTAGGGACAGATACGCAGTATTTT.

This chain joins TRBV19 and TRBJ1-5, with 7 bases aligning to TRBD1. Germline-derived CDR1 and CDR2 are LNHDA and SQIVND (reference sequence). The CDR3 sequence is 15 residues long. The junction had 5 bases not matched to a gene; V was cut back by 6 bases and J by 0 bases. The CDR3 DNA sequence: TGTGCCAGTAGGTGGCAGGGGGGTAGCAATCAGCCCCAGCATTTT. Protein: CASRWQGGSNQPQHF.

The chain couples TRBV4-1 to TRBJ2-7; the D gene is possibly TRBD2 (5 bases). Germline V CDR1 and CDR2: MGHRA, YSYEKL. V shed 1 base and J shed 0 bases, with 16 bases lying between them. The CDR3 extends over 17 amino acids. CDR3 loop: CASSQGVAPTLSYEQYF. Here the CDR3 DNA reads TGCGCCAGCAGCCAAGGGGTAGCGCCAACTCTCTCCTACGAGCAGTACTTC.

The chain joins TRBV7-3 to TRBJ1-6; 7 nucleotides align to TRBD1. Germline V gene data show CDR1 as SGHTA and CDR2 as FQGTGA. The CDR3 totals 17 residues. V trimming: 1 base; J trimming: 8 bases; junction bases outside the gene matches: 11. CDR3: CASSLKPRGQRDSPLHF. The CDR3 nucleotides read TGTGCCAGCAGCTTAAAGCCAAGGGGGCAGAGGGATTCACCCCTCCACTTT.

The V call is TRBV5-4, the J call TRBJ2-7; 10 bases are a match to TRBD2. Germline CDR1 and CDR2: SGHNT and YYREEE (reference sequence). CDR3 length: 15 amino acids. V shed 1 base, J shed 5 bases, and the junction held 6 bases outside the gene matches. The CDR3 spells CASSLTKREGDEQYF. Written as DNA, the CDR3 is TGTGCCAGCAGCTTGACGAAGCGGGAGGGGGACGAGCAGTACTTC. The full variable domain, completed using reference TRBV5-4 and TRBJ2-7, is ETGVTQSPTHLIKTRGQQVTLRCSSQSGHNTVSWYQQALGQGPQFIFQYYREEENGRGNFPPRFSGLQFPNYSSELNVNALELDDSALYLCASSLTKREGDEQYFGPGTRLTVT.

The rearrangement uses TRBV11-3 and TRBJ2-5; TRBD1 matches at 7 bases. The V gene end was trimmed by 5 bases and the J gene end by 3 bases; junction bases not matched to a gene: 12. The CDR3 runs to 16 residues. Germline lookup yields CDR1 SGHNT and CDR2 YENEEA. The CDR3, as DNA: TGTGCCAGCAGCCGTCCACGGACAGGCCGAGAAGAGACCCAGTACTTC. Protein: CASSRPRTGREETQYF. The variable domain in full, with the rest retrieved from reference TRBV11-3 and TRBJ2-5, is EAGVVQSPRYKIIEKKQPVAFWCNPISGHNTLYWYLQNLGQGPELLIRYENEEAVDDSQLPKDRFSAERLKGVDSTLKIQPAELGDSAVYLCASSRPRTGREETQYFGPGTRLLVL.

The chain links TRBV10-1 to TRBJ1-6; weak D call: TRBD1 (6 bases). The CDR3 spans 15 residues. The germline V and J ends were trimmed by 3 bases and 7 bases, with 13 bases remaining between them. Germline CDR1 WNHNN, CDR2 SYGVQD (reference sequence). The CDR3, as DNA: TGCGCCAGCAGTGATGCTCAGGGGCGGAATTCACCCCTCCACTTT. This codes for CASSDAQGRNSPLHF.

The CDR3: CASSSGRAYEQYF. Written as DNA, the CDR3 is TGTGCCAGCAGCAGCGGGAGGGCCTACGAGCAGTACTTC. The chain employs TRBV7-9 and TRBJ2-7, with 10 bases fitting TRBD2. The germline CDR1 and CDR2 sequences are SEHNR and FQNEAQ (reference sequence). The V and J ends lost 5 bases and 2 bases, in that order; junction bases with no gene match: 0. The CDR3 consists of 13 residues.

This chain uses TRBV5-1 with TRBJ1-1; possibly TRBD1 for D (6 bases). Germline V gives CDR1 SGHRS, CDR2 YFSETQ. Trimming pared 4 bases from V and 4 bases from J, leaving 20 bases between. The CDR3 loop spans 16 amino acids. CDR3 residues: CASSEMTGQRGTEAFF. DNA of the CDR3: TGCGCCAGCAGCGAGATGACAGGACAAAGGGGCACTGAAGCTTTCTTT.

The chain recombines TRBV7-9 with TRBJ1-2; D not certain. The CDR3 runs to 13 residues. Trimming stripped 2 bases from V and 6 bases from J, with 10 bases between. Germline CDR1 is SEHNR and CDR2 is FQNEAQ (reference sequence). The CDR3 is CASSLLGGDGYTF. CDR3 DNA: TGTGCCAGCAGCTTATTAGGCGGAGATGGCTACACCTTC. The full variable domain, with the rest looked up from reference TRBV7-9 and TRBJ1-2, is DTGVSQNPRHKITKRGQNVTFRCDPISEHNRLYWYRQTLGQGPEFLTYFQNEAQLEKSRLLSDRFSAERPKGSFSTLEIQRTEQGDSAMYLCASSLLGGDGYTFGSGTRLTVV.

CDR3 bases: TGTGCCAGCAGTTTAAGCGGTTTTGGAACTCAAAATGAGCAGTTCTTC. Its translation: CASSLSGFGTQNEQFF. The chain combines TRBV28 with TRBJ2-1, with TRBD2 as a possible D gene (5 bases). Germline V gene sequence: CDR1 MDHEN, CDR2 SYDVKM. There are 16 residues in the CDR3. The ends were cut back, 2 bases at V and 7 bases at J, with 18 bases in the middle.